The 3 T cell receptor beta chains below were found in one sample sequenced in a study of blood T cells in healthy people across ages. The use of a sample-barcoded 5' primer and a J-beta primer mix characterized a second PCR of about 7 to 12 cycles. TCRdb analysed the 5' RACE reads with MiXCR anew, one entry per CDR3 protein. The table lists fewer than 2 million distinct CDR3 sequences, around 42% of them singletons. The sample was blood. These TCRs come from a human donor in good health.

This clonotype was observed a handful of times. The chain recombines TRBV5-6 with TRBJ1-2, with 8 bases identical to TRBD1. Trimming removed 4 bases from V and 7 bases from J; junction bases left unmatched: 15. This CDR3 spans 16 amino acids. Per the germline V gene, CDR1 is SGHDT and CDR2 is YYEEEE. CDR3 region: CASSRYSGTGFRGYTF. In DNA, the CDR3 is TGTGCCAGCAGCCGTTACTCCGGGACAGGTTTTCGTGGCTACACCTTC. The full variable domain, with the rest looked up from reference TRBV5-6 and TRBJ1-2, is DAGVTQSPTHLIKTRGQQVTLRCSPKSGHDTVSWYQQALGQGPQFIFQYYEEEERQRGNFPDRFSGHQFPNYSSELNVNALLLGDSALYLCASSRYSGTGFRGYTFGSGTRLTVV.

This clonotype came up many times. The chain combines TRBV20-1 with TRBJ1-2; the D gene is possibly TRBD1 (6 bases). Germline V gene data show CDR1 as DFQATT and CDR2 as SNEGSKA (reference sequence). The CDR3 totals 13 residues. Trimming removed 7 bases at V and 4 bases at J, with 16 bases between. The CDR3 loop reads CSVPPGATYGYTF. The CDR3 nucleotides are TGCAGTGTCCCCCCGGGGGCTACCTATGGCTACACCTTC.

This clonotype was counted only a few times. The chain's CDR3 is CASSLETSGGEQYF. In nucleotides, the CDR3 is TGTGCCAGCAGCTTGGAGACTAGCGGGGGTGAGCAGTACTTC. This sequence joins TRBV5-6 and TRBJ2-7, with 12 bases fitting TRBD2. The V gene's germline CDR1 is SGHDT and CDR2 YYEEEE. J was trimmed by 7 bases and V by 0 bases; bases with no gene match: 2. The CDR3 has 14 amino acids. Full variable domain (rest looked up from reference TRBV5-6 and TRBJ2-7): DAGVTQSPTHLIKTRGQQVTLRCSPKSGHDTVSWYQQALGQGPQFIFQYYEEEERQRGNFPDRFSGHQFPNYSSELNVNALLLGDSALYLCASSLETSGGEQYFGPGTRLTVT.